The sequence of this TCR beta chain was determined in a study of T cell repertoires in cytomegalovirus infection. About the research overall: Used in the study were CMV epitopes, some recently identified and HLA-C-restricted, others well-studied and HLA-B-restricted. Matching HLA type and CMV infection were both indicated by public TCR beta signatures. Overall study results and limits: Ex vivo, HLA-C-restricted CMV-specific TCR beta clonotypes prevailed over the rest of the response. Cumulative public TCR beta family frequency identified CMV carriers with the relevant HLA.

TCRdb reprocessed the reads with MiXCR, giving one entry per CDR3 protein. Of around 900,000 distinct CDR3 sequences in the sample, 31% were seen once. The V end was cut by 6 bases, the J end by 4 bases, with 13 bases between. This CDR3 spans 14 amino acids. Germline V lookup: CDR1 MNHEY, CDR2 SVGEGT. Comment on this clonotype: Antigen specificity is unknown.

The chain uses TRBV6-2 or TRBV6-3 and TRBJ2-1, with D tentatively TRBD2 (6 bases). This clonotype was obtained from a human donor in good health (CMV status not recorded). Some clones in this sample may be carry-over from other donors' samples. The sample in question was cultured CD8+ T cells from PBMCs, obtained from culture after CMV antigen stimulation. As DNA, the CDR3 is TGTGCCAGCAGCCCTGGACTACCATACAATGAGCAGTTCTTC. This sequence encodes CASSPGLPYNEQFF.